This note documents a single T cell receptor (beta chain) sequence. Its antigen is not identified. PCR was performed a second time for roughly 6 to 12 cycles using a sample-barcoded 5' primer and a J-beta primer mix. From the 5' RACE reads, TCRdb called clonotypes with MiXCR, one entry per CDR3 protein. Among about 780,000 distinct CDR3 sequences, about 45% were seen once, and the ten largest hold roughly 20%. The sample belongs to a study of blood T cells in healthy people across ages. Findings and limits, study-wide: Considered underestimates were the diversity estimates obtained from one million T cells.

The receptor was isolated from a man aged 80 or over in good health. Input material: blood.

CDR3 amino acids: CASSLSSPGELFF. The CDR3 DNA sequence: TGTGCCAGCAGTTTATCGTCCCCCGGGGAGCTGTTTTTT. V gene TRBV28 combines with J gene TRBJ2-2; D remains ambiguous. The CDR3 has 13 residues. Germline CDR1 reads MDHEN; CDR2 reads SYDVKM. V lost 1 base and J 6 bases, leaving 6 bases between the germline ends.